Listed below are T cell receptor beta chains from one sample, sequenced in a study of radiotherapy plus CTLA-4 blockade in lung cancer. Some clones are missing from TCRdb's copy, which holds only in-frame ones; the method was immunoSEQ multiplex PCR. In the table there are 130,000 or so clones, 70% to 90% of which are singletons. This specimen consisted of peripheral blood, obtained from a patient treated with radiotherapy plus ipilimumab. All receptors derive from a human donor with non-small cell lung cancer that progressed on radiotherapy plus ipilimumab. Both conserved end residues are part of each CDR3. Each record gives: J gene, V gene, D gene, clone size, CDR3 DNA, CDR3 protein. The D gene is left open where the match is weak. Part of the rows lack a size; the others show once, few, many or a class for expanded clones.

j_gene: TRBJ1-2; v_gene: TRBV29-1; d_gene: TRBD1; abundance: -; CDR3nt: TGCAGCGTTGATCTACAGGGGGCGGGAGGCTACACCTTC; CDR3aa: CSVDLQGAGGYTF
j_gene: TRBJ2-7; v_gene: TRBV12-2; d_gene: -; abundance: -; CDR3nt: TGTGCAAGTCGCTTTCCCAGTCCGGGCCAGACAAGCTACGAGCAGTACTTC; CDR3aa: CASRFPSPGQTSYEQYF
j_gene: TRBJ2-5; v_gene: TRBV27; d_gene: TRBD2; abundance: -; CDR3nt: TGTGCCAGCAGTCCTCGGGACCCGCGGGAGCAGTACTTC; CDR3aa: CASSPRDPREQYF
j_gene: TRBJ2-2; v_gene: TRBV6-1; d_gene: -; abundance: -; CDR3nt: TGTGCCAGCAGGGCCTCGGTCAACACCGGGGAGCTGTTTTTT; CDR3aa: CASRASVNTGELFF
j_gene: TRBJ2-7; v_gene: TRBV19; d_gene: -; abundance: -; CDR3nt: TGTGCCAGTAGTATCGACGGCTCCTACGAGCAGTACTTC; CDR3aa: CASSIDGSYEQYF
j_gene: TRBJ2-7; v_gene: TRBV5-1; d_gene: -; abundance: -; CDR3nt: TGCGCCAGCAGCCAATCCGGCCTTTCGGCTTACGAGCAGTACTTC; CDR3aa: CASSQSGLSAYEQYF
j_gene: TRBJ2-2; v_gene: TRBV9; d_gene: TRBD1; abundance: -; CDR3nt: TGTGCCAGCAGCGTAGCCACGGGACAGGGGTCCGGGGAGCTGTTTTTT; CDR3aa: CASSVATGQGSGELFF
j_gene: TRBJ2-5; v_gene: TRBV7-9; d_gene: -; abundance: -; CDR3nt: TGTGCCAGCAGCTTAGCAGAGACCCAGTACTTC; CDR3aa: CASSLAETQYF
j_gene: TRBJ1-1; v_gene: TRBV27; d_gene: -; abundance: -; CDR3nt: TGTGCCAGCAGCCCTTCGGGGGCTTTGAACACTGAAGCTTTCTTT; CDR3aa: CASSPSGALNTEAFF
j_gene: TRBJ2-7; v_gene: TRBV5-1; d_gene: -; abundance: -; CDR3nt: TGCGCCAGCAGCTCGTCCTACGAGCAGTACTTC; CDR3aa: CASSSSYEQYF
j_gene: TRBJ2-7; v_gene: TRBV5-1; d_gene: -; abundance: -; CDR3nt: TGCGCCAGCAGCTTGGGGCAGGGGTTCACCTACGAGCAGTACTTC; CDR3aa: CASSLGQGFTYEQYF
j_gene: TRBJ2-7; v_gene: TRBV19; d_gene: TRBD2; abundance: -; CDR3nt: TGTGCCAGTAAGGCGAGCGGGAGGTGGCACGAGCAGTACTTC; CDR3aa: CASKASGRWHEQYF
j_gene: TRBJ1-2; v_gene: TRBV5-6; d_gene: -; abundance: -; CDR3nt: TGTGCCAGCAGCAACCGGGACAACCCTGGCTACACCTTC; CDR3aa: CASSNRDNPGYTF
j_gene: TRBJ1-5; v_gene: TRBV7-2; d_gene: -; abundance: -; CDR3nt: TGTGCCAGCAGCTTAGTAAGGGGGGCCCCGTCCAGTCAGCCCCAGCATTTT; CDR3aa: CASSLVRGAPSSQPQHF
j_gene: TRBJ1-1; v_gene: TRBV6-1; d_gene: TRBD1; abundance: -; CDR3nt: TGTGCCAGCAGTTATACAGGGACAGCTGAAGCTTTCTTT; CDR3aa: CASSYTGTAEAFF
j_gene: TRBJ1-2; v_gene: TRBV4-1; d_gene: -; abundance: -; CDR3nt: TGCGCCAGCAGCCCCAGACAGGTCGTTTCTGATGGCTACACCTTC; CDR3aa: CASSPRQVVSDGYTF
j_gene: TRBJ2-1; v_gene: TRBV12-5; d_gene: -; abundance: -; CDR3nt: TGTGCTAGTGATTCACAGGGTGCACCCTCCTACAATGAGCAGTTCTTC; CDR3aa: CASDSQGAPSYNEQFF
j_gene: TRBJ1-1; v_gene: TRBV20-1; d_gene: -; abundance: -; CDR3nt: TGCAGTGCTAGAGAGGAGGAAGCTTTCTTT; CDR3aa: CSAREEEAFF
j_gene: TRBJ2-7; v_gene: TRBV11-2; d_gene: TRBD2; abundance: -; CDR3nt: TGTGCCAGCAGCACCGGGACTAGACGCTACGAGCAGTACTTC; CDR3aa: CASSTGTRRYEQYF
j_gene: TRBJ1-1; v_gene: TRBV6-6; d_gene: -; abundance: few; CDR3nt: TGTGCCAGTAGTAGGGGCAGGGCGGCTGAAGCTTTCTTT; CDR3aa: CASSRGRAAEAFF
j_gene: TRBJ2-7; v_gene: TRBV2; d_gene: TRBD2; abundance: -; CDR3nt: TGTGCCAGGGGACTAGCGGGACCCTACGAGCAGTACTTC; CDR3aa: CARGLAGPYEQYF
j_gene: TRBJ2-6; v_gene: TRBV2; d_gene: -; abundance: -; CDR3nt: TGTGCCAGCAGTTCCAGTAGAAGCGGGGCCAACGTCCTGACTTTC; CDR3aa: CASSSSRSGANVLTF
j_gene: TRBJ2-7; v_gene: TRBV21-1; d_gene: -; abundance: -; CDR3nt: TGTGCCAGCAGCAAAGAGCAAAGAAGCAGGGAACTTTACGAGCAGTACTTC; CDR3aa: CASSKEQRSRELYEQYF
j_gene: TRBJ1-1; v_gene: TRBV6-5; d_gene: -; abundance: -; CDR3nt: TGTGCCAGCAGTTCTGGACCGACTGAAAGCACTGAAGCTTTCTTT; CDR3aa: CASSSGPTESTEAFF
j_gene: TRBJ2-2; v_gene: TRBV11-3; d_gene: TRBD1; abundance: -; CDR3nt: TGTGCCAGCAGCTTAGGGGACAGGTGGAACGGCGGGGAGCTGTTTTTT; CDR3aa: CASSLGDRWNGGELFF
j_gene: TRBJ2-3; v_gene: TRBV19; d_gene: TRBD2; abundance: once; CDR3nt: TGTGCCAGTAGAGGTCGGCTAGCGGGAGGAGGGAGCACAGATACGCAGTATTTT; CDR3aa: CASRGRLAGGGSTDTQYF
j_gene: TRBJ2-6; v_gene: TRBV4-2; d_gene: -; abundance: -; CDR3nt: TGTGCCAGCAGCCAAGCACACGGTTCTGGGGCCAACGTCCTGACTTTC; CDR3aa: CASSQAHGSGANVLTF
j_gene: TRBJ2-3; v_gene: TRBV5-1; d_gene: -; abundance: once; CDR3nt: TGCGCCAGCAGCGTATTCCTTGAGGGAGATACGCAGTATTTT; CDR3aa: CASSVFLEGDTQYF
j_gene: TRBJ2-7; v_gene: TRBV6-1; d_gene: -; abundance: -; CDR3nt: TGTGCCAGCAGTGAACCCGGGGCTAAGGTTGGCGAGCAGTACTTC; CDR3aa: CASSEPGAKVGEQYF
j_gene: TRBJ1-5; v_gene: TRBV19; d_gene: -; abundance: once; CDR3nt: TGTGCCAGTAGCCCCTATGGGGGTATGGGGAGCAATCAGCCCCAGCATTTT; CDR3aa: CASSPYGGMGSNQPQHF
j_gene: TRBJ2-7; v_gene: TRBV6-5; d_gene: -; abundance: -; CDR3nt: TGTGCCAGCAGTCAACTTCCAACTAGAGGCGAGCAGTACTTC; CDR3aa: CASSQLPTRGEQYF
j_gene: TRBJ1-2; v_gene: TRBV10-3; d_gene: -; abundance: -; CDR3nt: TGTGCCATCAGTATGGACACATGGGGTGGCTACACCTTC; CDR3aa: CAISMDTWGGYTF
j_gene: TRBJ2-3; v_gene: TRBV6-1; d_gene: TRBD2; abundance: -; CDR3nt: TGTGCCAGCAGCAAGACTAGCGGGAGGTCAGATACGCAGTATTTT; CDR3aa: CASSKTSGRSDTQYF
j_gene: TRBJ1-3; v_gene: TRBV7-9; d_gene: -; abundance: -; CDR3nt: TGTGCCAGCAGCCCGACCCCCGGAAACACCATATATTTT; CDR3aa: CASSPTPGNTIYF
j_gene: TRBJ2-1; v_gene: TRBV6-5; d_gene: TRBD2; abundance: -; CDR3nt: TGTGCCAGCAGCCTAACTAGCGGTTTTTACAATGAGCAGTTCTTC; CDR3aa: CASSLTSGFYNEQFF
j_gene: TRBJ1-5; v_gene: TRBV7-2; d_gene: -; abundance: -; CDR3nt: TGTGCCAGCAGCTTAGGCGAGTTTCAGCCCCAGCATTTT; CDR3aa: CASSLGEFQPQHF
j_gene: TRBJ2-7; v_gene: TRBV7-9; d_gene: TRBD1; abundance: -; CDR3nt: TGTGCCAGCAGCTCGCGACAGGGGGTGTACGAGCAGTACTTC; CDR3aa: CASSSRQGVYEQYF
j_gene: TRBJ2-3; v_gene: TRBV15; d_gene: -; abundance: -; CDR3nt: TGTGCCACCAGCAGAGACCGTGGCACAGATACGCAGTATTTT; CDR3aa: CATSRDRGTDTQYF
j_gene: TRBJ2-5; v_gene: TRBV27; d_gene: -; abundance: -; CDR3nt: TGTGCCAGCAGGTCGCAGGGGCGAGAGACCCAGTACTTC; CDR3aa: CASRSQGRETQYF
j_gene: TRBJ2-7; v_gene: TRBV19; d_gene: TRBD1; abundance: -; CDR3nt: TGTGCCAGTAGTAAGGCCCGGGACAGCTCCTACGAGCAGTACTTC; CDR3aa: CASSKARDSSYEQYF
j_gene: TRBJ2-2; v_gene: TRBV7-3; d_gene: -; abundance: -; CDR3nt: TGTGCCAGCAGCTTGGACGGGGTGGACGGGGAGCTGTTTTTT; CDR3aa: CASSLDGVDGELFF
j_gene: TRBJ2-5; v_gene: TRBV29-1; d_gene: -; abundance: -; CDR3nt: TGCAGCGTTGACCAGGGGGGAGAGACCCAGTACTTC; CDR3aa: CSVDQGGETQYF
j_gene: TRBJ1-2; v_gene: TRBV5-6; d_gene: -; abundance: -; CDR3nt: TGTGCCAGCAGCTTGAGTCAGGGGTCGTTCTATGGCTACACCTTC; CDR3aa: CASSLSQGSFYGYTF
j_gene: TRBJ1-1; v_gene: TRBV25-1; d_gene: -; abundance: -; CDR3nt: TGTGCCACCACCTTTCAAGCTGAAGCTTTCTTT; CDR3aa: CATTFQAEAFF
j_gene: TRBJ1-5; v_gene: TRBV5-6; d_gene: -; abundance: -; CDR3nt: TGTGCCAGCAGCCAGAGCGGGGGTGGGCAGCCCCAGCATTTT; CDR3aa: CASSQSGGGQPQHF
j_gene: TRBJ1-5; v_gene: TRBV18; d_gene: -; abundance: once; CDR3nt: TGTGCCAGCTCACCACTCTCTGTTAGCAATCAGCCCCAGCATTTT; CDR3aa: CASSPLSVSNQPQHF
j_gene: TRBJ2-2; v_gene: TRBV6-5; d_gene: TRBD2; abundance: -; CDR3nt: TGTGCCAGCAGTTACTGGGGTAGCGGGAGCGACCGGGAGCTGTTTTTT; CDR3aa: CASSYWGSGSDRELFF
j_gene: TRBJ1-3; v_gene: TRBV7-6; d_gene: -; abundance: few; CDR3nt: TGTGCCAGCAGCTTGGGGGCTTCTGGAAACACCATATATTTT; CDR3aa: CASSLGASGNTIYF
j_gene: TRBJ1-1; v_gene: TRBV5-1; d_gene: -; abundance: -; CDR3nt: TGCGCCAGCAGCCTCCCTGACACTGAAGCTTTCTTT; CDR3aa: CASSLPDTEAFF
j_gene: TRBJ1-2; v_gene: TRBV5-1; d_gene: TRBD1; abundance: -; CDR3nt: TGCGCCAGCAGTACGACAGGACAGGAGACCTATGGCTACACCTTC; CDR3aa: CASSTTGQETYGYTF
j_gene: TRBJ2-2; v_gene: TRBV6-5; d_gene: -; abundance: -; CDR3nt: TGTGCCAGCAGCAAGGGGTCGTTCCTCGGGGAGCTGTTTTTT; CDR3aa: CASSKGSFLGELFF
j_gene: TRBJ2-7; v_gene: TRBV7-9; d_gene: TRBD2; abundance: -; CDR3nt: TGTGCCAGCAGCTTGGGGGGGTCAACAGCCTACGAGCAGTACTTC; CDR3aa: CASSLGGSTAYEQYF
j_gene: TRBJ2-1; v_gene: TRBV6-5; d_gene: TRBD2; abundance: -; CDR3nt: TGTGCCAGCAGTTACTCGAGGACTAGGAGAGGCAATGAGCAGTTCTTC; CDR3aa: CASSYSRTRRGNEQFF
j_gene: TRBJ2-7; v_gene: TRBV6-6; d_gene: -; abundance: few; CDR3nt: TGTGCCAGCAGTTACCCGACAGGCATTTCCTCCTACGAGCAGTACTTC; CDR3aa: CASSYPTGISSYEQYF
j_gene: TRBJ2-7; v_gene: TRBV5-1; d_gene: -; abundance: once; CDR3nt: TGCGCCAGCAGCTTCTGGCAGGACGGCTCCTACGAGCAGTACTTC; CDR3aa: CASSFWQDGSYEQYF
j_gene: TRBJ2-3; v_gene: TRBV12-5; d_gene: TRBD1; abundance: -; CDR3nt: TGTGCTAGTGGTTTATGGGTGCAGGGGGATAAGTATTTT; CDR3aa: CASGLWVQGDKYF
j_gene: TRBJ1-3; v_gene: TRBV6-1; d_gene: -; abundance: few; CDR3nt: TGTGCCATTTCGCTCTCTGGAAACACCATATATTTT; CDR3aa: CAISLSGNTIYF
j_gene: TRBJ2-1; v_gene: TRBV4-2; d_gene: -; abundance: -; CDR3nt: TGTGCCAGCAGCCAAGCTGACAATGAGCAGTTCTTC; CDR3aa: CASSQADNEQFF
j_gene: TRBJ1-5; v_gene: TRBV11-2; d_gene: -; abundance: once; CDR3nt: TGTGCCAGCAGCTTAACGGGTGAGAGCAATCAGCCCCAGCATTTT; CDR3aa: CASSLTGESNQPQHF
j_gene: TRBJ2-7; v_gene: TRBV27; d_gene: TRBD1; abundance: -; CDR3nt: TGTGCCAGCAGTTTTTTAACAGGGGGAAAGGACGAGCAGTACTTC; CDR3aa: CASSFLTGGKDEQYF